This T cell receptor beta chain was identified during a study of OX40 agonist ivuxolimab in advanced cancers. The table came from immunoSEQ multiplex PCR; TCRdb's copy has only in-frame clones and leaves some out. This table has roughly 53,000 clones, 75% to 80% appearing once. V gave up 6 bases and J gave up 2 bases, with 13 bases separating them. Germline assignment: CDR1 MDHEN and CDR2 SYDVKM. The length of the CDR3 is 14 residues. This specimen was CD4+ or CD8+ T cells sorted from blood, taken in a trial of the OX40 agonist ivuxolimab. The source is an adult with an advanced solid tumor such as melanoma, head and neck, liver or kidney cancer. This rearrangement joins TRBV28 to TRBJ2-5, with a possible D match to TRBD2 (6 bases). The CDR3 loop reads CASRNLGTQETQYF. CDR3 bases: TGTGCCAGCAGGAATTTGGGGACTCAAGAGACCCAGTACTTC.